The TCR beta chain under discussion was sequenced for a study of Graves' ophthalmopathy and Graves' hyperthyroidism. Whole-study results and caveats: This model predicted ophthalmopathy progression (sensitivity 70.59%, specificity 72% to 80%).

On this clonotype itself: Its antigen is as yet unknown.

RNA transcripts served as template for amplifying TCR beta CDR3 sequences. RT-PCR with HTBI primers came first, then second-round multiplex PCR. In TCRdb, the multiplex PCR reads were re-called with MiXCR into one record per CDR3 protein. Of roughly 700,000 distinct CDR3 sequences detected, 35% to 50% appear once; the ten largest clones hold approximately 43%. CDR1 and CDR2 (germline): SEHNR, FQNEAQ (reference sequence). V gave up 5 bases and J gave up 6 bases, with 10 bases separating them. The CDR3 sequence is 12 residues long. Diagnostic conclusions were grounded in clinical symptoms, serum thyroxine, TRAb, thyroid ultrasound and orbital computed tomography.

The V and J genes are TRBV7-9 and TRBJ1-1; D is perhaps TRBD1 (6 bases). This clonotype originated in an adult man with Graves' ophthalmopathy. What was sequenced was peripheral blood. CDR3 bases: TGTGCCAGCAGCACAGGGTACTCTGAAGCTTTCTTT. It is translated as CASSTGYSEAFF.